One sample yielded the 8 T cell receptor beta chains listed below, sequenced in a study of blood T cell repertoires in COVID-19. Some clones are missing from TCRdb's copy, which holds only in-frame ones; the method was immunoSEQ multiplex PCR. The sample has about 180,000 clones, about 81% seen once. Sample: peripheral blood. Every receptor here comes from a woman older than 75 with COVID-19, enrolled during active disease.

The V and J genes are TRBV6-1 and TRBJ1-4, with a weak D call TRBD1 (6 bases). The CDR3 consists of 15 residues. V was pared by 2 bases and J by 4 bases, with 11 bases between. Germline V lookup: CDR1 MNHNS, CDR2 SASEGT. CDR3 loop: CASSEQGQFNEKLFF. In DNA, the CDR3 is TGTGCCAGCAGTGAACAGGGGCAGTTTAATGAAAAACTGTTTTTT.

V gene TRBV18 combines with J gene TRBJ2-7, with 8 bases aligning to TRBD1. J lost 6 bases, V lost 6 bases, and 10 bases had no gene match. Germline values: CDR1 KGHSH, CDR2 LQKENI. This CDR3 region has 14 residues. The CDR3: CASSPGTGEVEQYF. For the CDR3, the DNA is TGTGCCAGCTCCCCCGGGACAGGTGAGGTCGAGCAGTACTTC. Full variable domain (rest looked up from reference TRBV18 and TRBJ2-7): NAGVMQNPRHLVRRRGQEARLRCSPMKGHSHVYWYRQLPEEGLKFMVYLQKENIIDESGMPKERFSAEFPKEGPSILRIQQVVRGDSAAYFCASSPGTGEVEQYFGPGTRLTVT.

The sample holds one count of this clone. The V call is TRBV6-1, the J call TRBJ1-2, with D hard to call. The CDR3 loop spans 12 amino acids. Trimming took 1 base from V and 7 from J, leaving 7 bases between them. Per the germline V gene, CDR1 is MNHNS and CDR2 is SASEGT. Written as DNA, the CDR3 is TGTGCCAGCAGTGAAGAGTACGGTGGCTACACCTTC. Its protein product is CASSEEYGGYTF.

This clone was observed a handful of times. This chain uses TRBV10-3 with TRBJ2-7; D remains unclear. Looked up from germline, CDR1 is ENHRY and CDR2 is SYGVKD. V was trimmed by 3 bases and J by 5 bases, leaving 11 bases between them. The CDR3 covers 13 residues. The CDR3 loop reads CAISDLSKHEQYF. Here the CDR3 DNA reads TGTGCCATCAGTGACCTCAGTAAACACGAGCAGTACTTC.

The chain joins TRBV30 to TRBJ1-1, with a tentative D call TRBD1 (5 bases). Trimming removed 1 base from V and 0 bases from J, with 9 bases in between. This CDR3 region has 14 residues. Germline values: CDR1 GTSNPN, CDR2 SVGIG (reference sequence). The CDR3 is CAWSAGQVNTEAFF. The CDR3 bases are TGTGCCTGGAGTGCAGGGCAGGTGAACACTGAAGCTTTCTTT.

V and J are TRBV7-2 and TRBJ1-1; no firm D call. The CDR3 runs to 15 residues. V shed 2 bases and J shed 1 base, with 11 bases lying between them. Looked up from germline, CDR1 is SGHTA and CDR2 is FQGNSA. Here the CDR3 reads CASSLFASRNTEAFF. CDR3 bases: TGTGCCAGCAGCTTATTTGCCAGTCGGAACACTGAAGCTTTCTTT.

Comment on this clone: Different DNA sequences within this sample yield the same CDR3. The rearrangement uses TRBV28 and TRBJ2-5; weak D call: TRBD2 (6 bases). V was trimmed by 3 bases and J by 5 bases, leaving 16 bases between them. This CDR3 has 15 amino acids. CDR1 is MDHEN, CDR2 SYDVKM, per germline. The CDR3 here is CASSLAGTARETQYF. DNA of the CDR3: TGTGCCAGCAGTTTGGCGGGGACCGCCAGGGAGACCCAGTACTTC.

The chain couples TRBV11-2 to TRBJ1-6; 7 nucleotides line up with TRBD1. Germline assignment: CDR1 SGHAT and CDR2 FQNNGV. V shed 5 bases, J shed 6 bases, and the junction held 4 bases outside the gene matches. CDR3 length: 14 residues. The CDR3 DNA sequence: TGTGCCAGCAGCCTGTACAGGGGTAATTCACCCCTCCACTTT. Translation: CASSLYRGNSPLHF.